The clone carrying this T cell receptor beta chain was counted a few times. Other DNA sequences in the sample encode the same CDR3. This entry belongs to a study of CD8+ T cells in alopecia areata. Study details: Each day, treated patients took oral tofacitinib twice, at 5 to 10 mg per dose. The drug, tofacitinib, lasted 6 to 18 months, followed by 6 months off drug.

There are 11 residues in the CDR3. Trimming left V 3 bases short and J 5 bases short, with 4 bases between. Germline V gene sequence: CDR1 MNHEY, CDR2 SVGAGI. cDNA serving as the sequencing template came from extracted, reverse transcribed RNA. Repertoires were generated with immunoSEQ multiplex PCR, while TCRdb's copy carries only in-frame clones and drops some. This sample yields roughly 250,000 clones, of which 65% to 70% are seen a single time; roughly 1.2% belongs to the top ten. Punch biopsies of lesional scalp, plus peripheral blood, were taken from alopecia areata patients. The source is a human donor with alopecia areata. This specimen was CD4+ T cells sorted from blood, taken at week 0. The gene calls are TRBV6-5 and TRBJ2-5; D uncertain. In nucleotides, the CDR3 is TGTGCCAGCAGTTATGGGGAGACCCAGTACTTC. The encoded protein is CASSYGETQYF.